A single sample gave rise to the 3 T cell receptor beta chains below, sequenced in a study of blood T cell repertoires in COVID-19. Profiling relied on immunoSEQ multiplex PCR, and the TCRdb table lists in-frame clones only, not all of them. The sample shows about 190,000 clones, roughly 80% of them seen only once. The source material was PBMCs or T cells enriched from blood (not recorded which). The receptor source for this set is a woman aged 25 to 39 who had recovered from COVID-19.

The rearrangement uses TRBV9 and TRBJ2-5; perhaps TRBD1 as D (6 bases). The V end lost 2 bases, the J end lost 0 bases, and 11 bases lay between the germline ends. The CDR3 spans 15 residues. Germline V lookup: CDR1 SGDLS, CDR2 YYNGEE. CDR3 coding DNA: TGTGCCAGCAGCGTTGCCGACAGGAACCAAGAGACCCAGTACTTC. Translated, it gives CASSVADRNQETQYF.

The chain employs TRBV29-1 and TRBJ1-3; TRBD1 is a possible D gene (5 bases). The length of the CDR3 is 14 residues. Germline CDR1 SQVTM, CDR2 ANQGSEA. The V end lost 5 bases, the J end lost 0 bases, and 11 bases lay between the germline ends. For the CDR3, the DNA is TGCAGCGTTTCGGACACAAGCTCTGGAAACACCATATATTTT. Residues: CSVSDTSSGNTIYF.

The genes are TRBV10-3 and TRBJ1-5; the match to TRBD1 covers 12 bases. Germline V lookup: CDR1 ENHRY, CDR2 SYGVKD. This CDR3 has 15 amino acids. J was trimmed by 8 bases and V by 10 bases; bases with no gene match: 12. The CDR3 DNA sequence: TGTGCCACGCGGAGGGACAGGGGGCAAAGTGAGCCCCAGCATTTT. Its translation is CATRRDRGQSEPQHF.